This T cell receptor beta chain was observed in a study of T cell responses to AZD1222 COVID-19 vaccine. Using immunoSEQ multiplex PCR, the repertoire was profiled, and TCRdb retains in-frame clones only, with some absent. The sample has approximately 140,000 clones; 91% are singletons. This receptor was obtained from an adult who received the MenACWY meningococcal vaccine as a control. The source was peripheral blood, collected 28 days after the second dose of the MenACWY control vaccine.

CDR3 in amino acids: CASTPDLPYGYTF. CDR3 DNA: TGTGCCAGTACTCCGGACCTCCCCTATGGCTACACCTTC. The rearrangement joins TRBV2 to TRBJ1-2, with D hard to call. CDR1 and CDR2 from the germline V gene are SNHLY and FYNNEI. The CDR3 extends over 13 amino acids. V was cut by 9 bases and J by 4 bases, with 15 bases left in between.